Here is one T cell receptor beta chain with its context. The data were obtained in a study of blood T cell repertoires in COVID-19. Study in general: Both acute and convalescent COVID-19 samples were obtained from the United States, Italy and Spain. PBMCs, B-cell-depleted T cells, or T cells provided the cDNA or gDNA that made up the material.

This CDR3 is 16 amino acids long. V was pared by 5 bases and J by 6 bases, with 13 bases of the junction left unmatched. Germline V gives CDR1 MDHEN, CDR2 SYDVKM. Original processing notes: Amplification of reference gene primers provided the estimated nucleated cell counts. Only in-frame clones appear in the TCRdb table, and some are missing; sequencing was by immunoSEQ multiplex PCR. From that table come the V and J calls and clone size; the DNA was used to work out D and trimming. Of about 90,000 clones listed, 80% are singletons. This clonotype was sampled from a woman between 65 and 79 years old with acute or convalescent COVID-19. This chain connects TRBV28 to TRBJ2-1, with TRBD2 matching 7 bases. Sequenced material: peripheral blood. The CDR3 is CASSTGLIPRPNEQFF. The CDR3 region has the DNA TGTGCCAGCAGTACGGGACTAATACCCCGGCCCAATGAGCAGTTCTTC.